This TCR beta chain was sequenced for a study of blood T cell repertoires in COVID-19. Looked up from germline, CDR1 is MNHEY and CDR2 is SVGAGI. The CDR3 is 15 residues long. V lost 2 bases, J lost 10 bases, and 17 bases lay in between. This clone was observed a single time. Repertoires were generated with immunoSEQ multiplex PCR, while TCRdb's copy carries only in-frame clones and drops some. The sample holds fewer than 100,000 clones, 91% seen once. This rearrangement joins TRBV6-5 to TRBJ1-4, with D perhaps matching TRBD1 (5 bases). This receptor was identified in a woman between 45 and 60 years old in a cohort sampled during active COVID-19. The specimen sequenced was peripheral blood. The DNA for the CDR3 is TGTGCCAGCAGTTACGTTCGGAGGGGCGGCGGAAAACTGTTTTTT. Its translation: CASSYVRRGGGKLFF.